This T cell receptor beta chain was captured in a study of CD8 T cells in Susac syndrome. Random hexamers were used to reverse transcribe an amount of roughly 0.45 to 1 ug RNA. In TCRdb, the immunoSEQ multiplex PCR reads were re-called with MiXCR into one record per CDR3 protein. This table has over 150,000 distinct CDR3 sequences, approximately 93% appearing once. The germline V gene has CDR1 MDHEN and CDR2 SYDVKM. Trimming stripped 3 bases from V and 0 bases from J, with 10 bases between. This CDR3 is 15 amino acids long. Sequencing was carried out using CD4+ T cells from PBMCs. V usage is TRBV28 and J usage is TRBJ2-3; D uncertain. This receptor was taken from a human donor with multiple sclerosis. CDR3 sequence: CASSFPVGSTDTQYF. The CDR3 DNA reads TGTGCCAGCAGTTTCCCCGTAGGGAGCACAGATACGCAGTATTTT.